The table lists the clone carrying this T cell receptor (beta chain) with a count of one. TCRdb's copy holds only in-frame clones and misses some; the assay was immunoSEQ multiplex PCR. The sample yields roughly 160,000 clones, 88% seen once. The time point here: blood 4 weeks post-SBRT, at nephrectomy. The treatment here: 15 Gy SBRT to primary tumor, nephrectomy 4 weeks later. Nephrectomy followed 15 Gy stereotactic body radiation by 4 weeks. V gave up 5 bases and J gave up 1 base, with 17 bases separating them. Looked up from germline, CDR1 is MNHEY and CDR2 is SMNVEV (reference sequence). CDR3 size: 16 residues. This record belongs to a study of radiation and T cells in renal cell carcinoma.

The sequenced sample was blood, obtained from a patient whose treatment included radiotherapy and nephrectomy. This chain connects TRBV27 to TRBJ1-1; D gene uncertain. This sequence was found in a woman in her forties or fifties with renal cell carcinoma. CDR3 protein: CASSPGLGWGNTEAFF. In nucleotides, the CDR3 is TGTGCCAGCAGTCCTGGACTGGGCTGGGGGAACACTGAAGCTTTCTTT.